This TCR beta chain was recovered during a study of cytomegalovirus exposure and HLA in healthy donors. The wider study: Earlier work reported 117 million unique TCR beta sequences from 180 million or so T cells. Study-level results: The authors confirmed in vitro that three CMV-associated chains were specific for CMV antigens. TCR beta sequences reportedly predicted the HLA-A and HLA-B alleles of most subjects accurately.

The primer mix had 60 Vbeta and 13 Jbeta primers. Measured with immunoSEQ multiplex PCR; TCRdb has only the in-frame clones, and not every one. Seen here are around 99,000 clones, 70% to 85% observed once, and the top ten hold roughly 4.2%. A note on this clone: Its matching antigen is unknown.

The CDR3 extends over 15 amino acids. Germline CDR1 reads SGHTA; CDR2 reads FQGNSA. Germline trimming cut 2 bases from V and 7 bases from J; bases unmatched to any gene: 5. The sequence derives from a male donor in good health and CMV-seronegative. The sequenced sample was PBMCs. V is TRBV7-2 and J is TRBJ2-1, with 10 bases identical to TRBD2. The CDR3 is CASSLLAGVGNEQFF. In nucleotides, the CDR3 is TGTGCCAGCAGCTTACTAGCGGGAGTAGGAAATGAGCAGTTCTTC.